These 20 T cell receptor beta chains came from one sample sequenced in a study of regulatory T cells in long-lasting Graves disease. Noted time point: persistent/refractory GD, antithyroid drugs over 5 years with positive TRAb. PBMCs provided the RNA from which the TCR library was made. With iRepertoire HTBI primers and Arm-PCR of CDR3 regions, TCR beta libraries were built. TCRdb re-called the multiplex PCR reads through MiXCR, storing one row per CDR3 protein. The table shows roughly 400,000 distinct CDR3 sequences, with 20% occurring only once. The specimen was peripheral blood mononuclear cells (PBMCs), collected when the disease was refractory, from a patient treated with antithyroid drugs. These receptors were taken from a female donor with Graves disease.

This clonotype was seen a handful of times. The V gene is TRBV6-2 or TRBV6-3, the J gene TRBJ1-6; perhaps TRBD1 as D (5 bases). Germline CDR1 is MNHEY and CDR2 is SVGEGT. This CDR3 comprises 16 residues. The germline V and J ends were trimmed by 6 bases and 6 bases, with 18 bases remaining between them. This CDR3 reads CASSNGAPTFNSPLHF. CDR3 coding DNA: TGTGCCAGCAGCAACGGGGCACCGACCTTTAATTCACCCCTCCACTTT.

This clonotype was picked up many times. A much larger clone differs by one base, so this may be a read error. This chain connects TRBV2 to TRBJ1-4; 8 bases map to TRBD1. The germline CDR1 and CDR2 sequences are SNHLY and FYNNEI. Germline trimming cut 5 bases from V and 7 bases from J; bases unmatched to any gene: 12. The CDR3 runs 16 residues. CDR3 loop: CASSHPLGQETEKLFF. CDR3 sequence (DNA): TGTGCCAGCAGTCACCCCCTGGGACAGGAGACTGAAAAACTGTTTTTT.

This clonotype was detected many times. This sequence joins TRBV30 and TRBJ1-2; a possible D gene is TRBD1 (5 bases). The V end lost 5 bases, the J end lost 2 bases, and 12 bases lay between the germline ends. The CDR3 has 13 residues. CDR1 is GTSNPN, CDR2 SVGIG, per germline (reference sequence). CDR3: CAWGKRGNYGYTF. The DNA of the CDR3 is TGTGCCTGGGGCAAGAGGGGCAACTATGGCTACACCTTC.

This clonotype was detected a few times. The chain links TRBV20-1 to TRBJ2-3, with D perhaps TRBD1 or TRBD2 (5 bases each). CDR1 is DFQATT, CDR2 SNEGSKA, per germline (reference sequence). Trimming took off 6 bases at V and 3 bases at J, with 16 bases between the two ends. The CDR3 is 14 amino acids. CDR3 sequence reads: CSAKGPGTTDTQYF. CDR3 nucleotides: TGCAGTGCGAAGGGCCCCGGGACGACAGATACGCAGTATTTT.

The CDR3 region is CASSPIPGKNTGELFF. The CDR3 region has the DNA TGTGCCAGCAGCCCTATACCGGGGAAGAACACCGGGGAGCTGTTTTTT. J is TRBJ2-2 and V is TRBV11-2, with D tentatively TRBD2 (5 bases). V lost 5 bases, J lost 1 base, and 14 bases lay in between. CDR1 SGHAT and CDR2 FQNNGV come from the germline V gene. The CDR3 has 16 residues.

The genes are TRBV20-1 and TRBJ1-1, with D possibly TRBD1 on 5 matching bases. Germline-derived CDR1 and CDR2 are DFQATT and SNEGSKA (reference sequence). V was pared by 3 bases and J by 1 base, with 15 bases between. This CDR3 has 15 amino acids. CDR3 sequence (DNA): TGCAGTGCTAGGGGGGAAGTTGGGGCGAACACTGAAGCTTTCTTT. It is translated as CSARGEVGANTEAFF.

This clonotype was recorded many times. The V call is TRBV20-1, the J call TRBJ1-1; weak D call: TRBD1 (5 bases). With 5 bases removed from V and 1 base from J, the gap between germline ends came to 17 bases. CDR1 DFQATT and CDR2 SNEGSKA come from the germline V gene (reference sequence). The CDR3 sequence is 15 residues long. The CDR3 nucleotides read TGCAGTGCTGGGGTTCAGGGATTGCGGAACACTGAAGCTTTCTTT. Amino acids: CSAGVQGLRNTEAFF.

This clonotype turned up a few times. This rearrangement joins TRBV20-1 to TRBJ2-2; D ambiguous. CDR1 is DFQATT and CDR2 is SNEGSKA in the germline V gene (reference sequence). Trimming cost V 1 base and J 8 bases, with 11 bases left between them. The CDR3 is made up of 13 amino acids. The CDR3 protein is CSARARSMGELFF. CDR3 nucleotide sequence: TGCAGTGCTAGAGCCAGGTCGATGGGGGAGCTGTTTTTT.

The rearrangement uses TRBV20-1 and TRBJ2-7; 11 bases are a match to TRBD2. Unmatched junction bases numbered 4, after V lost 0 bases and J lost 3 bases. The CDR3 spans 15 residues. Germline assignment: CDR1 DFQATT and CDR2 SNEGSKA (reference sequence). The CDR3 here is CSARDPGLADYEQYF. For the CDR3, the DNA is TGCAGTGCTAGAGACCCGGGACTAGCGGACTACGAGCAGTACTTC.

The chain carries TRBV6-2 or TRBV6-3 and TRBJ2-3; the match to TRBD2 covers 11 bases. The V gene end was trimmed by 4 bases and the J gene end by 3 bases; junction bases not matched to a gene: 15. The CDR3 runs 19 residues. Germline CDR1 reads MNHEY; CDR2 reads SVGEGT. The CDR3 protein is CASSSGIAGGPRPTDTQYF. CDR3 sequence (DNA): TGTGCCAGCAGTTCCGGTATAGCGGGAGGGCCTCGACCGACAGATACGCAGTATTTT.

This clonotype was counted ten times or more. The chain employs TRBV30 and TRBJ1-6; D gene unclear. V was cut by 3 bases and J by 10 bases, with 13 bases left in between. In germline, CDR1 is GTSNPN, CDR2 SVGIG (reference sequence). The CDR3 extends over 13 amino acids. CDR3: CAWRPQVGSPLHF. DNA for the CDR3: TGTGCCTGGAGACCCCAGGTGGGGTCACCCCTCCACTTT.

The V and J genes are TRBV5-1 and TRBJ2-7; 7 nucleotides match TRBD1. Germline V gives CDR1 SGHRS, CDR2 YFSETQ. The V segment lost 5 bases and the J segment 2 bases; nucleotides outside the gene matches: 7. The CDR3 length is 14 residues. The CDR3 loop is CASRPGTVTYEQYF. For the CDR3, the DNA is TGCGCCAGCAGACCCGGGACAGTAACCTACGAGCAGTACTTC.

This rearrangement joins TRBV18 to TRBJ2-3; D is unclear. CDR3 length equals 15 residues. Germline V gene data show CDR1 as KGHSH and CDR2 as LQKENI. Trimming cost V 1 base and J 2 bases, with 10 bases left between them. In nucleotides, the CDR3 is TGTGCCAGCTCACCACTTCCAGAATCCACAGATACGCAGTATTTT. Translating it yields CASSPLPESTDTQYF.

The chain combines TRBV12-3 or TRBV12-4 with TRBJ2-7; 9 nucleotides match TRBD1. The CDR3 is made up of 15 amino acids. The V gene end was trimmed by 5 bases and the J gene end by 7 bases; junction bases not matched to a gene: 12. The CDR3 sequence is CASSRTGTGSQEQYF. In nucleotides, the CDR3 is TGTGCCAGCAGTCGGACCGGGACAGGGAGTCAGGAGCAGTACTTC.

The chain is built from TRBV20-1 and TRBJ2-7; D is uncertain. The germline gives CDR1 DFQATT, CDR2 SNEGSKA (reference sequence). The CDR3 is 14 residues long. The germline V and J ends were trimmed by 2 bases and 3 bases, with 14 bases remaining between them. The CDR3 region is CSARQARNYYEQYF. Here the CDR3 DNA reads TGCAGTGCTAGACAGGCCCGAAACTACTACGAGCAGTACTTC.

This clonotype occurred many times. CDR3 protein: CSAREGGWTGRRDYGYTF. The CDR3 nucleotides are TGCAGTGCTAGAGAGGGGGGGTGGACAGGCCGTCGGGACTATGGCTACACCTTC. V gene TRBV20-1 combines with J gene TRBJ1-2; 7 nucleotides align to TRBD1. Trimming removed 0 bases from V and 3 bases from J; junction bases left unmatched: 16. The CDR3 loop spans 18 amino acids. Germline CDR1 and CDR2: DFQATT and SNEGSKA (reference sequence).

Concerning this clonotype: Possible read error: a much larger clone is one base away. The gene calls are TRBV2 and TRBJ1-1; maybe TRBD1 (5 bases). The CDR3 runs to 16 residues. From germline, CDR1 is SNHLY and CDR2 FYNNEI. The CDR3: CASSAPDFRGNPEAFF. The CDR3, as DNA: TGTGCCAGCAGTGCCCCCGATTTTCGGGGGAACCCTGAAGCTTTCTTT.

This clonotype was observed a few times. The chain links TRBV28 to TRBJ1-5, with D unresolved. Germline V gives CDR1 MDHEN, CDR2 SYDVKM. The CDR3 is 15 amino acids. Trimming shortened V by 2 bases and J by 6 bases, and 14 bases separated the two germline ends. The CDR3 reads CASSLALFSGQPQHF. The CDR3 DNA reads TGTGCCAGCAGTTTAGCCCTTTTTAGTGGTCAGCCCCAGCATTTT.

Worth noting for this clonotype: Its ends do not fully match the called genes, so a read error is possible. The chain recombines TRBV6-1 with TRBJ2-2; D gene ambiguous. CDR3 size: 12 residues. Germline lookup yields CDR1 MNHNS and CDR2 SASEGT. The CDR3 region is CASTLTEVELLF. The CDR3 DNA follows: TGTGCCAGCACTCTGACTGAGGTGGAGCTGCTTTTT.

J is TRBJ2-7 and V is TRBV7-9; 9 bases agree with TRBD2. Germline V CDR1 and CDR2: SEHNR, FQNEAQ (reference sequence). This CDR3 has 13 amino acids. Losses at the gene ends were 6 bases for V and 6 bases for J; bases not matched to a gene: 6. The CDR3 here is CASRLAGRGEQYF. CDR3 DNA: TGTGCCAGCAGGCTAGCGGGACGGGGCGAGCAGTACTTC.